This is a list of T cell receptor beta chains from one sample in a study of T cells in localized non-small cell lung cancer. Method: immunoSEQ multiplex PCR; TCRdb's copy keeps in-frame clones and lacks some. This sample carries fewer than 75,000 clones, approximately 84% of them seen once, and the ten largest clones take approximately 1.2%. This sample comprised peripheral blood, obtained before any cancer treatment. These receptor sequences come from a female donor of 60 years or more with stage I lung adenocarcinoma. Each CDR3 is given with its conserved first and last residue. D genes are given only for firm matches. Clone sizes are given selectively: once, few, many, or a class where the clone is expanded.

V gene	D gene	clone size	J gene	CDR3 protein	CDR3 DNA
TRBV11-3	-	few	TRBJ1-1	CASSLGRTQGAFF	TGTGCCAGCAGCTTGGGGAGGACACAAGGAGCTTTCTTT
TRBV19	TRBD1	-	TRBJ1-3	CASTRTGPGNTIYF	TGTGCCAGTACCAGGACAGGGCCAGGAAACACCATATATTTT
TRBV28	-	few	TRBJ1-5	CAIRGGGNQPQHF	TGTGCCATACGCGGGGGCGGCAATCAGCCCCAGCATTTT
TRBV6-5	-	-	TRBJ1-5	CASSPGYSSNQPQHF	TGTGCCAGCAGCCCGGGGTACAGCTCGAATCAGCCCCAGCATTTT
TRBV9	TRBD2	once	TRBJ2-1	CASSPRLAEYNEQFF	TGTGCCAGCAGCCCCCGACTAGCGGAGTACAATGAGCAGTTCTTC
TRBV7-8	-	-	TRBJ2-5	CASSLAVLEETQYF	TGTGCCAGCAGCTTAGCGGTACTAGAAGAGACCCAGTACTTC
TRBV9	TRBD2	-	TRBJ2-1	CASSVAGGRGDEQFF	TGTGCCAGCAGCGTAGCGGGAGGGCGAGGGGATGAGCAGTTCTTC
TRBV27	-	-	TRBJ1-1	CASSGGVYTEAFF	TGTGCCAGCAGTGGGGGGGTTTATACTGAAGCTTTCTTT
TRBV4-1	-	-	TRBJ1-5	CASSPLMTAPNQPQHF	TGCGCCAGCAGCCCACTGATGACAGCACCTAATCAGCCCCAGCATTTT
TRBV18	-	-	TRBJ1-4	CASSPMGQGGEKLFF	TGTGCCAGCTCACCAATGGGGCAGGGCGGTGAAAAACTGTTTTTT
TRBV7-2	-	-	TRBJ2-6	CASSRHRDSGANVLTF	TGTGCCAGCAGCCGTCACAGAGACTCTGGGGCCAACGTCCTGACTTTC
TRBV4-1	TRBD1	-	TRBJ2-3	CASSLQGVRTDTQYF	TGCGCCAGCAGCCTACAGGGGGTCCGGACAGATACGCAGTATTTT
TRBV7-9	-	-	TRBJ2-2	CASSSLAGELFF	TGTGCCAGCAGCTCGCTAGCCGGGGAGCTGTTTTTT
TRBV25-1	-	-	TRBJ2-7	CASSEPSDVYEQYF	TGTGCCAGCAGTGAGCCCTCGGACGTTTACGAGCAGTACTTC
TRBV6-6	-	-	TRBJ2-7	CASSYSTGVEQYF	TGTGCCAGCAGTTACTCGACCGGGGTCGAGCAGTACTTC
TRBV5-1	-	-	TRBJ1-3	CASSFRFGSGNTIYF	TGCGCCAGCAGCTTCCGCTTCGGCTCTGGAAACACCATATATTTT
TRBV4-1	TRBD1	-	TRBJ2-3	CASSQVRGRTDTQYF	TGCGCCAGCAGCCAAGTGAGGGGGCGCACAGATACGCAGTATTTT
TRBV18	TRBD1	few	TRBJ1-5	CASSPRDRGNQPQHF	TGTGCCAGCTCACCACGGGACAGGGGGAATCAGCCCCAGCATTTT
TRBV15	-	-	TRBJ2-7	CATSRGDTNYEQYF	TGTGCCACCAGCAGAGGGGACACCAACTACGAGCAGTACTTC
TRBV19	-	-	TRBJ1-3	CASRKQANTIYF	TGTGCCAGTAGAAAACAGGCCAACACCATATATTTT
TRBV9	TRBD2	-	TRBJ2-7	CASSVDSGISEQYF	TGTGCCAGCAGCGTAGATAGCGGGATATCCGAGCAGTACTTC
TRBV5-6	TRBD2	-	TRBJ2-3	CASSFSGDGTDTQYF	TGTGCCAGCAGCTTCAGCGGGGATGGCACAGATACGCAGTATTTT
TRBV6-1	-	few	TRBJ1-5	CASSEFRVGGQPQHF	TGTGCCAGCAGTGAATTCCGAGTCGGGGGACAGCCCCAGCATTTT
TRBV29-1	-	-	TRBJ2-3	CSVFPGAQDTQYF	TGCAGCGTTTTCCCAGGGGCCCAAGATACGCAGTATTTT
TRBV19	-	-	TRBJ1-1	CASTSHYEDTEAFF	TGTGCCAGTACTAGTCACTACGAGGACACTGAAGCTTTCTTT
TRBV10-1	TRBD2	-	TRBJ2-3	CASSESTPAAGAPDTQYF	TGCGCCAGCAGTGAGTCGACCCCTGCGGCGGGAGCTCCAGATACGCAGTATTTT
TRBV15	TRBD1	-	TRBJ1-2	CATSRDRGGPYGYTF	TGTGCCACCAGCAGAGATCGAGGGGGCCCCTATGGCTACACCTTC
TRBV7-9	-	once	TRBJ2-3	CASSASSDTQYF	TGTGCCAGCAGCGCCAGTTCGGATACGCAGTATTTT
TRBV5-1	TRBD1	-	TRBJ2-2	CASSFWTGGASTGELFF	TGCGCCAGCAGCTTTTGGACAGGGGGCGCTTCGACCGGGGAGCTGTTTTTT
TRBV5-1	TRBD1	once	TRBJ2-7	CASSSGRGHEQYF	TGCGCCAGCAGCTCCGGCAGGGGGCACGAGCAGTACTTC
TRBV27	-	-	TRBJ1-1	CASSLVANTEAFF	TGTGCCAGCAGTTTAGTGGCTAACACTGAAGCTTTCTTT
TRBV7-3	-	-	TRBJ2-1	CASSLIASYGSEQFF	TGTGCCAGCAGCTTAATTGCTAGCTATGGAAGTGAGCAGTTCTTC
TRBV5-6	-	-	TRBJ2-7	CASSTLGYEQYF	TGTGCCAGCAGTACGTTAGGTTACGAGCAGTACTTC
TRBV19	-	-	TRBJ2-3	CASSISTGITDTQYF	TGTGCCAGTAGTATAAGTACAGGGATCACAGATACGCAGTATTTT
TRBV19	-	-	TRBJ2-1	CASSILATFNEQFF	TGTGCCAGTAGTATACTGGCCACCTTTAATGAGCAGTTCTTC
TRBV29-1	-	-	TRBJ2-3	CSVEVGASTDTQYF	TGCAGCGTTGAAGTCGGCGCTTCCACAGATACGCAGTATTTT
TRBV5-1	-	-	TRBJ2-6	CASSLRESGANVLTF	TGCGCCAGCAGCTTGAGGGAAAGTGGGGCCAACGTCCTGACTTTC
TRBV7-2	TRBD1	-	TRBJ2-7	CASSSGTDYEQYF	TGTGCCAGCAGCTCCGGGACAGACTACGAGCAGTACTTC
TRBV9	-	few	TRBJ2-1	CASSRKLETTKYNEQFF	TGTGCCAGCAGCAGAAAACTTGAGACTACTAAATACAATGAGCAGTTCTTC
TRBV5-1	-	-	TRBJ1-2	CASSLSGLYGYTF	TGCGCCAGCAGCTTGTCCGGCCTCTATGGCTACACCTTC
TRBV7-9	TRBD1	-	TRBJ1-2	CASSRDRVIGYTF	TGTGCCAGCAGCCGCGACAGGGTTATCGGCTACACCTTC
TRBV29-1	-	-	TRBJ2-1	CSVPPGGGNFYNEQFF	TGCAGCGTTCCCCCTGGGGGAGGTAACTTTTACAATGAGCAGTTCTTC
TRBV5-5	TRBD1	-	TRBJ1-1	CASSLSVTGRTEAFF	TGTGCCAGCAGCTTGTCGGTGACAGGGCGAACTGAAGCTTTCTTT
TRBV11-2	-	-	TRBJ2-5	CASSFTASVMETQYF	TGTGCCAGCAGCTTCACGGCTAGCGTTATGGAGACCCAGTACTTC
TRBV7-9	-	-	TRBJ2-5	CASSFYGNGETQYF	TGTGCCAGCAGCTTTTACGGTAATGGGGAGACCCAGTACTTC
TRBV19	TRBD1	-	TRBJ2-4	CASSPSIGGAKDIQYF	TGTGCCAGTAGCCCCTCTATAGGGGGCGCGAAGGACATTCAGTACTTC